This TCR delta chain stems from a study of gamma-delta T cells after stem cell transplantation. V lost 0 bases, J lost 8 bases, and 12 bases stayed unmatched. The germline CDR1 and CDR2 sequences are GEAIGNYY and EKD. This CDR3 has 17 amino acids. TCRdb re-called the RT-PCR reads with CATT. There are just under 1,100 delta-chain clones in the sample; approximately 3.8% occur only once, and around half lies in the top ten. This clone was picked up a small number of times. The sample taken for sequencing was gamma-delta T cells. V and J are TRDV2 and TRDJ1, with TRDD3 identical over 12 bases. The sequence came from a human donor. It is not recorded whose cells these are; they may come from a transplant donor. The CDR3 DNA follows: TGTGCCTGTGACACCGCAGACCTGGGGGATACGCCAAAGAAACTCATCTTT. This sequence encodes CACDTADLGDTPKKLIF.